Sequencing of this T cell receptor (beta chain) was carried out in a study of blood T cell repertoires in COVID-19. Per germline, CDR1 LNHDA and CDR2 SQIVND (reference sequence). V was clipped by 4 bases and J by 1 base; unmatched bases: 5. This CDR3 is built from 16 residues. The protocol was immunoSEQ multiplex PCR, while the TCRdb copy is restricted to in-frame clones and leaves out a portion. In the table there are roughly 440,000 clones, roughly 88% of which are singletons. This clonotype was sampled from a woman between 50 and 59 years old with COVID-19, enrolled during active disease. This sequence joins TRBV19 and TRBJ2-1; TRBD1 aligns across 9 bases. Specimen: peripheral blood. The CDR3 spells CASSTRDRASYNEQFF. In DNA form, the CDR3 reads TGTGCCAGTAGTACCAGGGACAGGGCATCCTACAATGAGCAGTTCTTC.